This T cell receptor (beta chain) was sequenced during a study of beta chain features in type 1 diabetes. V was trimmed by 7 bases and J by 2 bases, leaving 12 bases between them. CDR1 is SNHLY and CDR2 is FYNNEI in the germline V gene. CDR3 length: 13 residues. This clone was recorded a few times. Expressed TCRB transcripts were sequenced after all isolated RNA was converted to cDNA. Clones were read by immunoSEQ multiplex PCR, and TCRdb kept only the in-frame ones, dropping some. The sample holds 900,000 or so clones; around a sixth are singletons and the top ten take 0.02% to 0.03%. Specimen: naive CD4+ T cells from blood. This sequence joins TRBV2 and TRBJ2-7; TRBD2 might be the D (6 bases). The receptor comes from a woman aged 18-35 years in good health. CDR3 nucleotides: TGTGCCAGCAAATCCGGGACTGCCTACGAGCAGTACTTC. It specifies CASKSGTAYEQYF.